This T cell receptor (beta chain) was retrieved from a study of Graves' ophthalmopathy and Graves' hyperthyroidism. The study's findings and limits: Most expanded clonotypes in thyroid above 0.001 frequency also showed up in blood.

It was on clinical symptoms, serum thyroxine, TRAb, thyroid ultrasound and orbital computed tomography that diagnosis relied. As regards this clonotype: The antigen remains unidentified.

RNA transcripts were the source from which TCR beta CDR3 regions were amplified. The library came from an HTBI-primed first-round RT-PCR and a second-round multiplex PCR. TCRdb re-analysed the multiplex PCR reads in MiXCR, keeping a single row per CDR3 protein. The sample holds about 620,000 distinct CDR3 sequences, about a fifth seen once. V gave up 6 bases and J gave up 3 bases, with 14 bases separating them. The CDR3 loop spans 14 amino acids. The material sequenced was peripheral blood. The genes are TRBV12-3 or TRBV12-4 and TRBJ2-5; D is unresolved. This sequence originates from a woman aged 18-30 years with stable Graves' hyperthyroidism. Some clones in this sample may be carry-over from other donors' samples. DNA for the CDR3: TGTGCCAGCAGCCTTACATCTAGAAAAGAGACCCAGTACTTC. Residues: CASSLTSRKETQYF.